This T cell receptor beta chain comes out of a study of T cell changes during pregnancy in multiple sclerosis. TCRdb's table, derived via immunoSEQ multiplex PCR, lists solely in-frame clones and lacks some. In the table there are approximately 40,000 clones, approximately 90% of which are singletons. Unmatched junction bases numbered 20, after V lost 4 bases and J lost 3 bases. This CDR3 has 19 amino acids. Germline CDR1 reads SGHNT; CDR2 reads YYREEE (reference sequence). This TCR was sampled from a female donor with multiple sclerosis, enrolled in a pregnancy study. The chain combines TRBV5-4 with TRBJ2-7; 9 positions match TRBD1. The input for sequencing was CD4+ T cells from peripheral blood mononuclear cells, taken before pregnancy. CDR3 nucleotide sequence: TGTGCCAGCAGCCCGACGGGACAGGGCCCGTCCACTATTCACTACGAGCAGTACTTC. Protein: CASSPTGQGPSTIHYEQYF. The full variable domain, rest sourced from reference TRBV5-4 and TRBJ2-7, is ETGVTQSPTHLIKTRGQQVTLRCSSQSGHNTVSWYQQALGQGPQFIFQYYREEENGRGNFPPRFSGLQFPNYSSELNVNALELDDSALYLCASSPTGQGPSTIHYEQYFGPGTRLTVT.